This TCR beta chain was captured by sequencing in a study of blood T cell repertoires in COVID-19 (dated by TCRdb to about 2020). With respect to the entire study: Samples covering the acute and convalescent phases of COVID-19 were provided by collaborators in the United States, Italy and Spain. The material from the prospective study consisted of cDNA or gDNA derived from T cells, B-cell-depleted T cells, or PBMCs. The dataset comprised deeply sampled blood TCRbeta repertoires from subjects exposed to, actively infected with, or recovered from COVID-19. The repertoires were released in a freely available public database meant as a resource for research on the immune response to SARS-CoV-2. Samples came from the ongoing ImmuneRACE study (first 160 participants) plus 1,254 subjects from 6 global collaborators. Sample metadata almost always included a de-identified subject ID, COVID-19 status, age in years and sex. HLA class I and class II types, where available, came from metadata supplied by the sample provider rather than from assay-based typing. Summary of the overall study and its limitations: The quantity of clinical and demographic metadata differed by source and by participant and was supplied without curation.

Whole blood was collected in K2EDTA tubes by collaborating institutions according to the institutions' own protocols. For TCRbeta analysis, collaborator samples were shipped as frozen whole blood, as isolated PBMCs, or as DNA extracted from either sample type. TCRbeta CDR3 regions were amplified from genomic DNA using the immunoSEQ Assay, a bias-controlled multiplex PCR. The authors processed their data as follows. The number of nucleated cells in each sample was estimated by amplification of reference gene primers within the assay. To quantify the absolute abundance of each unique TCRbeta CDR3 rearrangement, sequence reads were collapsed and filtered. For each sample, productive Simpson clonality was calculated as the square root of Simpson's diversity index over productive rearrangements. TCRdb took this table from immuneACCESS and kept in-frame rearrangements with V and J called. Such tables lack part of the clones; where checked against another copy, unresolved V genes explain under half of the gap, and the rest is unexplained. The DNA gave D and trimming, while V, J and clone size come from that table. Present in this sample are around 300,000 clones, about nine tenths of which were seen just once. The top ten clones comprise 1% of the sample.

Notes on this clone: This receptor's antigen is unknown. No quality values exist for individual bases; no much larger clone is one base distant.

Reading the germline V gene gives CDR1 SGHVT and CDR2 SQSDAQ. V is pruned by 5 bases and J by 7 bases, leaving 13 bases of the junction without a gene match. The CDR3 has 16 amino acids, counting the end cysteine and phenylalanine. Left in the record is the CDR3 DNA by itself, 48 bases read in frame from the first base. Sequencing was carried out using peripheral blood. The receptor comes from a man aged 45 to 65 with active or convalescent COVID-19. The sequence joins TRBV7-4 to TRBJ2-3; TRBD1 aligns with 9 central bases. The nucleotide sequence is given as TGTGCCAGCAGCCCCGAGGGGGGGGACAGGGTAAATACGCAGTATTTT. Its amino acids are CASSPEGGDRVNTQYF.